What follows is one T cell receptor beta chain and its context. Its antigen is unknown. Approximately 40,000 productive templates were obtained per sample on average. Assay used: immunoSEQ multiplex PCR; TCRdb lists only in-frame clones, some missing. The sample has about 3,800 clones, approximately 71% seen once. The sample originates from a study of STAT3 mutations in large granular lymphocyte leukemia. Study as a whole: Canonical activating STAT3 mutations were detected in roughly half of the longitudinally sequenced T-LGLL patients.

Findings and limits, study-wide: In T-cell large granular lymphocyte leukemia, about half of patients showed multiple immunodominant subclonotypes. All newly emerging clones after therapy were STAT3 wild type. In several patients, dominant TCR clone burden exceeded STAT3 mutant burden.

V was clipped by 5 bases and J by 2 bases, with 3 bases between them. CDR3 length: 11 residues. The germline gives CDR1 SGHKS, CDR2 YYEKEE (reference sequence). The chain recombines TRBV5-5 with TRBJ2-3; D call uncertain. The receptor was derived from a man in his 60s with T-cell large granular lymphocyte leukemia. Some clones in this sample may be carry-over from other donors' samples. Sequenced input: peripheral blood mononuclear cells. CDR3 nucleotides: TGTGCCAGCAGTGACACAGATACGCAGTATTTT. This sequence encodes CASSDTDTQYF.